Here is one T cell receptor beta chain with its context. What it recognizes is unknown. The V segment lost 6 bases and the J segment 0 bases; nucleotides outside the gene matches: 10. Germline V gives CDR1 DFQATT, CDR2 SNEGSKA (reference sequence). The CDR3 contains 15 residues. The second PCR ran roughly 7 to 11 cycles with a sample-barcoded 5' primer and J-beta primers. TCRdb itself ran the 5' RACE reads through MiXCR, one entry per CDR3 protein. The sample yields 730,000 or so distinct CDR3 sequences, roughly 43% seen once. This sample stems from a study of blood T cells in healthy people across ages. Study outcomes and limitations: Estimated diversity, derived from one million T cells, was regarded as an underestimate. Relative to aged donors, long-lived donors carried more naive CD4+ cells and displayed higher diversity.

The chain combines TRBV20-1 with TRBJ1-2; 7 positions match TRBD1. Sequencing was performed on blood. This TCR was recovered from a woman aged 60-70 years in good health. The CDR3 region is CSASKQGFTNYGYTF. CDR3 bases: TGCAGTGCGAGCAAACAGGGGTTTACTAACTATGGCTACACCTTC.